The 31 T cell receptor beta chains given below trace back to one sample, sequenced in a study of shared clonotypes between healthy human individuals. Assay used: immunoSEQ multiplex PCR; TCRdb lists only in-frame clones, some missing. The table records millions of clones, roughly 95% of them present only once. Naive CD8 cells lacked CD45RO, underwent positive selection for CCR7 and left out terminally differentiated effector memory CD45RA+ cells. The source material was naive CD8+ T cells sorted from blood. These receptors all stem from a young man in good health.

The chain carries TRBV5-6 and TRBJ2-3, with 9 nucleotides matching TRBD2. CDR3 size: 16 residues. V shed 5 bases and J 7 bases; nucleotides not matched to a gene: 14. CDR1 and CDR2 from the germline V gene are SGHDT and YYEEEE. The CDR3: CASSLGEAGGTYTQYF. CDR3 DNA: TGTGCCAGCAGTCTCGGTGAAGCGGGGGGAACCTATACGCAGTATTTT. Full variable domain (rest looked up from reference TRBV5-6 and TRBJ2-3): DAGVTQSPTHLIKTRGQQVTLRCSPKSGHDTVSWYQQALGQGPQFIFQYYEEEERQRGNFPDRFSGHQFPNYSSELNVNALLLGDSALYLCASSLGEAGGTYTQYFGPGTRLTVL.

The gene calls are TRBV5-6 and TRBJ2-7, with a weak D call TRBD1 (5 bases). The length of the CDR3 is 13 residues. Looked up from germline, CDR1 is SGHDT and CDR2 is YYEEEE. V gave up 4 bases and J gave up 6 bases, with 14 bases separating them. The CDR3 sequence: CASSPTVRGEQYF. CDR3 nucleotide sequence: TGTGCCAGCAGCCCCACGGTTAGGGGCGAGCAGTACTTC.

The CDR3 nucleotides read TGTGCCAGCAGTTTATCTGAAGGGGGCCCCTTAGTTGGGGCCAACGTCCTGACTTTC. It encodes CASSLSEGGPLVGANVLTF. The chain uses TRBV27 and TRBJ2-6, with 7 nucleotides matching TRBD1. CDR1 and CDR2 from the germline V gene are MNHEY and SMNVEV (reference sequence). V was clipped by 0 bases and J by 3 bases; unmatched bases: 11. This CDR3 has 19 residues.

V gene TRBV28 combines with J gene TRBJ1-6, with D hard to call. This CDR3 spans 15 amino acids. Germline values: CDR1 MDHEN, CDR2 SYDVKM. The V gene lost 5 bases and the J gene lost 10 bases, with 18 bases spanning the gap. In DNA form, the CDR3 reads TGTGCCAGCAGTCCCCCGGGGAGGGAGCGGTCACCCCTCCACTTT. This encodes CASSPPGRERSPLHF.

As concerns this clone: Other DNA sequences in the same sample also yield this CDR3. The rearrangement uses TRBV15 and TRBJ2-2; a weak D match, TRBD2 (5 bases). The germline V and J ends were trimmed by 5 bases and 1 base, with 8 bases remaining between them. The CDR3 sequence is 14 residues long. Germline V gene sequence: CDR1 LNHNV, CDR2 YYDKDF (reference sequence). The CDR3 DNA reads TGTGCCACCAGCTCGAGCGGGAACACCGGGGAGCTGTTTTTT. Translation gives CATSSSGNTGELFF.

V is TRBV9 and J is TRBJ1-1; TRBD1 is a possible D gene (5 bases). This CDR3 contains 14 residues. V lost 0 bases to trimming and J lost 5 bases, with 11 bases between them. Germline lookup yields CDR1 SGDLS and CDR2 YYNGEE. As DNA, the CDR3 is TGTGCCAGCAGCGTAGATGGGGGAGCGACTGAAGCTTTCTTT. This gives the protein CASSVDGGATEAFF. The full variable domain, in which reference TRBV9 and TRBJ1-1 provide the parts outside the CDR3, is DSGVTQTPKHLITATGQRVTLRCSPRSGDLSVYWYQQSLDQGLQFLIQYYNGEERAKGNILERFSAQQFPDLHSELNLSSLELGDSALYFCASSVDGGATEAFFGQGTRLTVV.

Worth noting for this clone: The sample contains more than one DNA sequence encoding this CDR3. The chain is built from TRBV19 and TRBJ2-2; TRBD1 aligns across 10 bases. The CDR3 covers 14 residues. V trimming: 6 bases; J trimming: 5 bases; junction bases outside the gene matches: 3. The germline V gene has CDR1 LNHDA and CDR2 SQIVND (reference sequence). CDR3 loop: CASSPGQGTGELFF. The CDR3 DNA is TGTGCCAGTAGCCCGGGACAGGGGACCGGGGAGCTGTTTTTT.

The chain combines TRBV11-2 with TRBJ2-2; 9 bases line up with TRBD2. The CDR3 runs 18 residues. V lost 5 bases to trimming and J lost 2 bases; unmatched junction nucleotides: 12. CDR1 SGHAT and CDR2 FQNNGV come from the germline V gene. DNA of the CDR3: TGTGCCAGCAGCCCCTCATCGATTAGCGGGAGTAACACCGGGGAGCTGTTTTTT. Translated, it gives CASSPSSISGSNTGELFF.

The chain is built from TRBV27 and TRBJ2-7, with a weak D call TRBD1 (6 bases). Germline loops: CDR1 MNHEY, CDR2 SMNVEV (reference sequence). V shed 3 bases and J shed 1 base, with 13 bases lying between them. The CDR3 runs 15 residues. In nucleotides, the CDR3 is TGTGCCAGCAGTTTCTATCCAGGGGAGTCCTACGAGCAGTACTTC. Translating gives CASSFYPGESYEQYF.

The rearrangement joins TRBV7-9 to TRBJ2-7, with 7 positions matching TRBD1. The germline CDR1 and CDR2 sequences are SEHNR and FQNEAQ (reference sequence). The CDR3 has 14 residues. The V and J ends lost 5 bases and 3 bases, in that order; junction bases with no gene match: 7. CDR3 nucleotide sequence: TGTGCCAGCAGCCAAACAGGGGTTGGCTACGAGCAGTACTTC. Translation: CASSQTGVGYEQYF.

The rearrangement links TRBV5-1 to TRBJ2-3; 7 bases match TRBD2. Germline CDR1 is SGHRS and CDR2 is YFSETQ. V shed 2 bases, J shed 1 base, and the junction held 4 bases outside the gene matches. This CDR3 is built from 15 residues. CDR3 DNA: TGCGCCAGCAGCTTCTGGGCGGGGGGCACAGATACGCAGTATTTT. This encodes CASSFWAGGTDTQYF.

About this clone itself: This specimen includes other DNA sequences encoding the same CDR3. The J gene is TRBJ2-7, the V gene TRBV30, with D unresolved. The V end was cut by 0 bases, the J end by 1 base, with 7 bases between. Germline V gives CDR1 GTSNPN, CDR2 SVGIG (reference sequence). The CDR3 has 13 residues. CDR3 in amino acids: CAWSVSRSYEQYF. CDR3 DNA sequence: TGTGCCTGGAGTGTAAGCAGATCCTACGAGCAGTACTTC.

CDR3 in amino acids: CASSPFSGRASADTQYF. CDR3 coding DNA: TGTGCCAGCTCACCATTTAGCGGGAGGGCCAGTGCAGATACGCAGTATTTT. V is TRBV18 and J is TRBJ2-3, with TRBD2 identical over 11 bases. V shed 2 bases, J shed 4 bases, and the junction held 8 bases outside the gene matches. Per germline, CDR1 KGHSH and CDR2 LQKENI. This CDR3 contains 17 residues.

The V and J genes are TRBV6-5 and TRBJ2-7; D may be TRBD1 (5 bases). CDR1 is MNHEY, CDR2 SVGAGI, per germline. The CDR3 runs 14 residues. V gave up 4 bases and J gave up 4 bases, with 14 bases separating them. CDR3 bases: TGTGCCAGCAGTTCCCGAACCAAGGGGTACGAGCAGTACTTC. This gives the protein CASSSRTKGYEQYF.

V is TRBV10-3 and J is TRBJ2-5, with 12 bases aligning to TRBD2. Germline CDR1 is ENHRY and CDR2 is SYGVKD. This CDR3 is built from 17 residues. V shed 0 bases and J 0 bases; nucleotides not matched to a gene: 2. In nucleotides, the CDR3 is TGTGCCATCAGTGAGTCAGGACTAGCGGGGAACCAAGAGACCCAGTACTTC. Translation: CAISESGLAGNQETQYF.

The rearrangement joins TRBV7-9 to TRBJ2-4; possible D gene TRBD1, 6 bases. CDR3 length: 17 residues. The V end was cut by 5 bases, the J end by 1 base, with 18 bases between. In germline, CDR1 is SEHNR, CDR2 FQNEAQ (reference sequence). The CDR3 sequence is CASSPPMGASAKNIQYF. The CDR3 nucleotides read TGTGCCAGCAGCCCCCCAATGGGGGCGTCCGCCAAAAACATTCAGTACTTC.

V usage is TRBV27 and J usage is TRBJ2-1; 9 positions match TRBD2. The junction had 6 bases not matched to a gene; V was cut back by 5 bases and J by 1 base. Germline CDR1 reads MNHEY; CDR2 reads SMNVEV (reference sequence). CDR3 length equals 16 residues. CDR3 in DNA: TGTGCCAGCAGTGCACGCCTAGCGGGGTCCTACAATGAGCAGTTCTTC. Its protein product is CASSARLAGSYNEQFF.

The gene calls are TRBV7-9 and TRBJ2-3, with 10 nucleotides matching TRBD1. Germline V lookup: CDR1 SEHNR, CDR2 FQNEAQ (reference sequence). Unmatched junction bases numbered 5, after V lost 5 bases and J lost 0 bases. This CDR3 spans 16 amino acids. The DNA of the CDR3 is TGTGCCAGCAGCCGGGACAGGGGAACTAGCACAGATACGCAGTATTTT. Protein product: CASSRDRGTSTDTQYF. The full variable domain, with the rest looked up from reference TRBV7-9 and TRBJ2-3, is DTGVSQNPRHKITKRGQNVTFRCDPISEHNRLYWYRQTLGQGPEFLTYFQNEAQLEKSRLLSDRFSAERPKGSFSTLEIQRTEQGDSAMYLCASSRDRGTSTDTQYFGPGTRLTVL.

This clone was found once. The sample holds other DNA sequences that translate to the same CDR3. In DNA form, the CDR3 reads TGTGCCAGCAGTTTATCTGGGTTCTATGGCTACACCTTC. This codes for CASSLSGFYGYTF. The genes are TRBV27 and TRBJ1-2; unclear D gene. Per germline, CDR1 MNHEY and CDR2 SMNVEV (reference sequence). V lost 0 bases and J 4 bases, leaving 6 bases between the germline ends. The CDR3 extends over 13 amino acids.

This rearrangement joins TRBV11-1 to TRBJ2-3; possibly TRBD2 for D (6 bases). Per germline, CDR1 SGHAT and CDR2 FQDESV (reference sequence). V shed 3 bases and J shed 1 base, with 11 bases lying between them. There are 15 residues in the CDR3. For the CDR3, the DNA is TGTGCCAGCAGCTTTTCGGCTAGCGGCACAGATACGCAGTATTTT. Translating gives CASSFSASGTDTQYF.

The rearrangement joins TRBV6-5 to TRBJ2-7; 8 bases agree with TRBD1. The germline V gene encodes CDR1 MNHEY and CDR2 SVGAGI. CDR3 length equals 14 residues. Trimming removed 5 bases from V and 5 bases from J; junction bases left unmatched: 8. This CDR3 is CASSTDRGYNEQYF. The CDR3 region has the DNA TGTGCCAGCAGTACTGACAGGGGCTACAACGAGCAGTACTTC.

The chain recombines TRBV6-1 with TRBJ2-1; D is perhaps TRBD2 (6 bases). V shed 4 bases and J shed 5 bases, with 9 bases lying between them. CDR3 length: 13 amino acids. Germline V gene data show CDR1 as MNHNS and CDR2 as SASEGT. For the CDR3, the DNA is TGTGCCAGCAGTGCGGGACTTAACAATGAGCAGTTCTTC. Protein: CASSAGLNNEQFF.

The V and J genes are TRBV6-5 and TRBJ2-5, with no clear D. Trimming cost V 6 bases and J 0 bases, with 14 bases left between them. The germline V gene has CDR1 MNHEY and CDR2 SVGAGI. This CDR3 spans 15 amino acids. The DNA of the CDR3 is TGTGCCAGCAGACATAGCATAGAGTACCAAGAGACCCAGTACTTC. Translating it yields CASRHSIEYQETQYF.

This sequence joins TRBV2 and TRBJ2-1; 13 positions agree with TRBD2. The V and J ends lost 1 base and 7 bases, in that order; junction bases with no gene match: 4. Germline CDR1 SNHLY, CDR2 FYNNEI. The CDR3 loop spans 16 amino acids. CDR3 nucleotides: TGTGCCAGCAGTGAAGGGCCGGGACTAGCGGGAAATGAGCAGTTCTTC. Its protein product is CASSEGPGLAGNEQFF.

The genes are TRBV7-9 and TRBJ2-7; 8 bases map to TRBD2. This CDR3 is 14 amino acids long. Trimming removed 5 bases from V and 6 bases from J; junction bases left unmatched: 9. CDR1 and CDR2 from the germline V gene are SEHNR and FQNEAQ (reference sequence). The CDR3, as DNA: TGTGCCAGCAGCCTCTCAGCGGGAGTAACCGAGCAGTACTTC. This translates into CASSLSAGVTEQYF.

This clone was detected only once. The chain is built from TRBV6-1 and TRBJ1-2; tentative D call: TRBD1 (6 bases). CDR3 length equals 14 residues. Trimming shortened V by 5 bases and J by 6 bases, and 16 bases separated the two germline ends. CDR1 is MNHNS, CDR2 SASEGT, per germline. The CDR3 DNA reads TGTGCCAGCAGTATCGGGGGGGCAGTTGATGGCTACACCTTC. Amino acids: CASSIGGAVDGYTF.

With regard to this clone: Different DNA sequences within this sample yield the same CDR3. The chain links TRBV7-9 to TRBJ2-7; no firm D call. Germline V gene sequence: CDR1 SEHNR, CDR2 FQNEAQ (reference sequence). Trimming took off 5 bases at V and 3 bases at J, with 5 bases between the two ends. The CDR3 loop spans 11 amino acids. CDR3 bases: TGTGCCAGCAGCCCAGACTACGAGCAGTACTTC. This encodes CASSPDYEQYF.

The genes are TRBV6-5 and TRBJ2-1, with D possibly being TRBD1 or TRBD2 (5 bases each). The CDR3 consists of 13 residues. Trimming removed 0 bases from V and 10 bases from J, with 10 bases in between. Germline V gene data show CDR1 as MNHEY and CDR2 as SVGAGI. DNA for the CDR3: TGTGCCAGCAGTTACTCGTGGGACGGGGAGCAGTTCTTC. Translated: CASSYSWDGEQFF.

V is TRBV7-6 and J is TRBJ2-5, with 12 bases matching TRBD2. CDR1 and CDR2 (germline): SGHVS, FNYEAQ. V lost 6 bases and J lost 0; bases outside the gene matches: 8. This CDR3 has 17 residues. CDR3 in amino acids: CASRSGLAGLYQETQYF. DNA for the CDR3: TGTGCCAGCAGATCCGGACTAGCGGGACTATACCAAGAGACCCAGTACTTC.

In its sample, this clone was seen a few times. The chain couples TRBV7-2 to TRBJ2-7, with 9 bases identical to TRBD1. Germline CDR1 SGHTA, CDR2 FQGNSA. V lost 7 bases, J lost 4 bases, and 5 bases stayed unmatched. CDR3 size: 13 residues. The CDR3 sequence: CASKGTGQYEQYF. The CDR3 DNA follows: TGTGCCAGCAAGGGGACAGGGCAGTACGAGCAGTACTTC.

A remark on this clone: A read error may explain this, as a much larger clone is one base away. In the same sample, other DNA sequences code for this CDR3. The V call is TRBV28, the J call TRBJ1-1; D gene uncertain. The CDR3 loop spans 11 amino acids. Looked up from germline, CDR1 is MDHEN and CDR2 is SYDVKM. Trimming left V 2 bases short and J 5 bases short, with 3 bases between. CDR3 residues: CASSLGTEAFF. CDR3 bases: TGTGCCAGCAGTTTAGGAACTGAAGCTTTCTTT. Full variable domain (outside the CDR3, taken from reference TRBV28 and TRBJ1-1): DVKVTQSSRYLVKRTGEKVFLECVQDMDHENMFWYRQDPGLGLRLIYFSYDVKMKEKGDIPEGYSVSREKKERFSLILESASTNQTSMYLCASSLGTEAFFGQGTRLTVV.